The 5 T cell receptor beta chains below were found in one sample sequenced in a study of cytomegalovirus exposure and HLA in healthy donors. The PCR was carried out with 60 Vbeta primers and 13 Jbeta primers. Assay: immunoSEQ multiplex PCR; the TCRdb copy retains only in-frame clones and omits some. The profile shows approximately 190,000 clones, roughly four fifths of them singletons. The material sequenced was PBMCs. These receptors were collected from a woman aged 18-29 years in good health and CMV-seronegative.

This chain connects TRBV27 to TRBJ2-7, with D unclear. V was cut by 2 bases and J by 3 bases, with 14 bases left in between. CDR1 and CDR2 from the germline V gene are MNHEY and SMNVEV (reference sequence). The CDR3 runs to 15 residues. The CDR3 DNA follows: TGTGCCAGCAGTTTAACATTCCAGGATGTCTACGAGCAGTACTTC. Translation gives CASSLTFQDVYEQYF.

The chain joins TRBV6-5 to TRBJ2-3; D ambiguous. Trimming stripped 2 bases from V and 2 bases from J, with 8 bases between. The CDR3 is 14 residues long. Germline lookup yields CDR1 MNHEY and CDR2 SVGAGI. This chain's CDR3 is CASSYSASTDTQYF. The DNA of the CDR3 is TGTGCCAGCAGTTACAGCGCTTCCACAGATACGCAGTATTTT.

V usage is TRBV13 and J usage is TRBJ2-7, with 9 bases identical to TRBD1. The length of the CDR3 is 15 residues. CDR1 is PRHDT, CDR2 FYEKMQ, per germline (reference sequence). The V segment lost 5 bases and the J segment 6 bases; nucleotides outside the gene matches: 11. CDR3 sequence (DNA): TGTGCCAGCAGCGCCTCCGGGACAGGGATTAGCGAGCAGTACTTC. Translated, it gives CASSASGTGISEQYF. Full variable domain (outside the CDR3, taken from reference TRBV13 and TRBJ2-7): AAGVIQSPRHLIKEKRETATLKCYPIPRHDTVYWYQQGPGQDPQFLISFYEKMQSDKGSIPDRFSAQQFSDYHSELNMSSLELGDSALYFCASSASGTGISEQYFGPGTRLTVT.

The J gene is TRBJ1-1, the V gene TRBV14; 9 bases align to TRBD1. The V gene end was trimmed by 4 bases and the J gene end by 7 bases; junction bases not matched to a gene: 7. The CDR3 has 14 residues. Per germline, CDR1 SGHDN and CDR2 FVKESK. The CDR3 region is CASSPYRGLSEAFF. In DNA form, the CDR3 reads TGTGCCAGCAGCCCGTACAGGGGGCTTAGTGAAGCTTTCTTT.

The chain links TRBV18 to TRBJ2-3, with D uncertain. The CDR3 runs to 15 residues. Trimming cost V 2 bases and J 1 base, with 10 bases left between them. Per the germline V gene, CDR1 is KGHSH and CDR2 is LQKENI. The CDR3 sequence is CASSPNEPGTDTQYF. The CDR3, as DNA: TGTGCCAGCTCACCAAACGAACCGGGCACAGATACGCAGTATTTT. Based on the CDR3 plus reference TRBV18 and TRBJ2-3, the full variable domain is NAGVMQNPRHLVRRRGQEARLRCSPMKGHSHVYWYRQLPEEGLKFMVYLQKENIIDESGMPKERFSAEFPKEGPSILRIQQVVRGDSAAYFCASSPNEPGTDTQYFGPGTRLTVL.